Listed below are T cell receptor beta chains from one sample, sequenced in a study of cytomegalovirus exposure and HLA in healthy donors. Only in-frame clones appear in the TCRdb table, and some are missing; sequencing was by immunoSEQ multiplex PCR. The sample yields under 250,000 clones, about 78% seen once. The material sequenced was PBMCs. The receptors were sampled from a male donor in good health and CMV-seronegative. CDR3s include the opening cysteine and the closing phenylalanine or tryptophan. The D gene is left open where the match is weak. A clone size is listed for some rows: how often the clone was seen (once, few, many), or a class if it is expanded.

D,J,size,V,CDR3,DNA
.,TRBJ2-7,once,TRBV11-2,CASSLEGQGNHEQYF,TGTGCCAGCAGCTTAGAGGGGCAGGGGAACCACGAGCAGTACTTC
TRBD1,TRBJ1-4,.,TRBV27,CASSLILGQRDEKLFF,TGTGCCAGCAGTTTGATCTTGGGACAGCGGGATGAAAAACTGTTTTTT
TRBD1,TRBJ1-4,.,TRBV6-5,CASSYAGTGEKLFF,TGTGCCAGCAGTTACGCAGGGACAGGTGAAAAACTGTTTTTT
TRBD2,TRBJ2-1,.,TRBV2,CASKIAGGNNEQFF,TGTGCCAGCAAGATAGCGGGAGGGAACAATGAGCAGTTCTTC
.,TRBJ2-3,.,TRBV5-1,CASSLTSGTTDTQYF,TGCGCCAGCAGCTTAACCAGCGGAACCACAGATACGCAGTATTTT
TRBD2,TRBJ2-7,.,TRBV29-1,CSVKERGPSYEQYF,TGCAGCGTTAAAGAGCGGGGTCCCTCCTACGAGCAGTACTTC
.,TRBJ2-2,many,TRBV11-2,CASSFGSGVNTGELFF,TGTGCCAGCAGCTTCGGGTCGGGGGTGAACACCGGGGAGCTGTTTTTT
.,TRBJ1-2,.,TRBV6-1,CASSEAVDGGGAGYTF,TGTGCCAGCAGTGAAGCGGTGGACGGGGGAGGGGCGGGCTACACCTTC
.,TRBJ1-3,.,TRBV7-6,CASSLGGTGNTIYF,TGTGCCAGCAGCTTAGGAGGAACTGGAAACACCATATATTTT
TRBD1,TRBJ2-4,.,TRBV5-6,CASSSAQGLAKNIQYF,TGTGCCAGCAGCTCCGCACAGGGGCTAGCCAAAAACATTCAGTACTTC
TRBD1,TRBJ2-6,.,TRBV5-1,CASLTGTGRSGANVLTF,TGCGCCAGCTTGACCGGGACAGGTCGCTCTGGGGCCAACGTCCTGACTTTC
.,TRBJ2-5,once,TRBV7-2,CASKGEETQYF,TGTGCCAGCAAGGGAGAAGAGACCCAGTACTTC
.,TRBJ2-4,.,TRBV19,CASSPIGASRNIQYF,TGTGCCAGTAGTCCCATCGGAGCTAGCAGGAACATTCAGTACTTC
TRBD2,TRBJ2-7,.,TRBV6-6,CATDPSGRVGEQYF,TGTGCCACCGATCCTAGCGGGAGGGTGGGGGAGCAGTACTTC
TRBD2,TRBJ2-1,.,TRBV7-6,CASSLARGSEQFF,TGTGCCAGCAGCTTAGCGCGGGGGAGTGAGCAGTTCTTC
TRBD1,TRBJ2-3,.,TRBV9,CASSVGTGRFTDTQYF,TGTGCCAGCAGCGTAGGGACAGGGAGATTCACAGATACGCAGTATTTT
.,TRBJ1-4,few,TRBV6-1,CASSERSGGTNEKLFF,TGTGCCAGCAGTGAAAGGTCGGGGGGAACTAATGAAAAACTGTTTTTT
.,TRBJ1-1,few,TRBV7-6,CASSLRGGGPTLAF,TGTGCCAGCAGCTTAAGAGGGGGGGGTCCCACTTTAGCCTTT
.,TRBJ2-3,.,TRBV11-2,CASSQFLAASDTQYF,TGTGCCAGCAGTCAATTTCTAGCTGCCTCAGATACGCAGTATTTT
.,TRBJ2-7,.,TRBV4-1,CASSQDPRGTISYEQYF,TGCGCCAGCAGCCAAGATCCCCGGGGGACCATCTCCTACGAGCAGTACTTC
TRBD1,TRBJ1-5,.,TRBV30,CAFRGQGFNQPQHF,TGTGCCTTCCGGGGACAGGGATTCAATCAGCCCCAGCATTTT
.,TRBJ2-7,.,TRBV27,CASTYQGASAYEQYF,TGTGCCAGCACATATCAAGGGGCGAGTGCCTACGAGCAGTACTTC
.,TRBJ2-7,.,TRBV2,CASSEVGGLREQYF,TGTGCCAGCAGTGAAGTTGGAGGCTTGCGCGAGCAGTACTTC
.,TRBJ1-2,.,TRBV19,CASSINWAGDYGYTF,TGTGCCAGTAGTATAAACTGGGCAGGGGACTATGGCTACACCTTC
TRBD2,TRBJ2-2,.,TRBV7-9,CASSPPSGTSGSNTGELFF,TGTGCCAGCAGCCCCCCATCTGGGACTAGCGGGTCGAACACCGGGGAGCTGTTTTTT
.,TRBJ2-7,.,TRBV5-4,CASSFGIPGSYEQYF,TGTGCCAGCAGCTTCGGTATCCCCGGCTCCTACGAGCAGTACTTC
TRBD2,TRBJ2-1,.,TRBV19,CASSLAGGPLNEQFF,TGTGCCAGTAGTCTAGCGGGAGGGCCCTTGAATGAGCAGTTCTTC
.,TRBJ1-2,.,TRBV2,CASRGGRYGYTF,TGTGCCAGCAGGGGGGGGCGGTATGGCTACACCTTC
.,TRBJ2-2,.,TRBV11-2,CASSLRGPGLPTVTGELFF,TGTGCCAGCAGCTTACGGGGCCCGGGACTCCCAACAGTCACCGGGGAGCTGTTTTTT
TRBD2,TRBJ2-2,.,TRBV11-2,CASSLTREYTGELFF,TGTGCCAGCAGCTTAACGCGGGAGTACACCGGGGAGCTGTTTTTT
.,TRBJ2-3,.,TRBV11-2,CASTLGQDSSDTQYF,TGTGCCAGCACCCTGGGGCAGGACAGTTCAGATACGCAGTATTTT
TRBD2,TRBJ2-5,.,TRBV2,CASIGTSGRRETQYF,TGTGCCAGCATTGGGACTAGCGGGAGGAGAGAGACCCAGTACTTC
.,TRBJ2-7,.,TRBV7-9,CASSLHGSSYEQYF,TGTGCCAGCAGCTTACACGGGAGCTCTTACGAGCAGTACTTC
.,TRBJ1-1,.,TRBV13,CASSLALGQGAFF,TGTGCCAGCAGCTTAGCGCTGGGCCAAGGAGCTTTCTTT
TRBD1,TRBJ2-5,.,TRBV5-6,CASTIGQGQETQYF,TGTGCCAGCACCATCGGACAGGGGCAAGAGACCCAGTACTTC
.,TRBJ2-3,.,TRBV5-1,CASNRDWTDTQYF,TGCGCCAGCAACCGGGACTGGACAGATACGCAGTATTTT
.,TRBJ1-5,.,TRBV7-2,CASTLTLGSNQPQHF,TGTGCCAGCACCCTGACACTAGGTAGCAATCAGCCCCAGCATTTT
.,TRBJ2-7,.,TRBV5-6,CASSFTQTLYEQYF,TGTGCCAGCAGCTTTACTCAGACACTCTACGAGCAGTACTTC
.,TRBJ2-7,.,TRBV5-1,CAINGSYEQYF,TGCGCCATCAACGGTTCCTACGAGCAGTACTTC
.,TRBJ1-2,.,TRBV5-4,CASSLHMTPAPYGYTF,TGTGCCAGCAGCTTGCATATGACTCCGGCCCCCTATGGCTACACCTTC
TRBD2,TRBJ2-3,few,TRBV27,CASSGMDTQYF,TGTGCCAGTAGCGGGATGGATACGCAGTATTTT
TRBD2,TRBJ2-5,.,TRBV6-1,CASSDEAGGRGTQYF,TGTGCCAGCAGTGACGAAGCGGGAGGCCGGGGGACCCAGTACTTC
.,TRBJ2-3,.,TRBV5-1,CASSLALRDTQYF,TGCGCCAGCAGCTTGGCCCTCCGGGATACGCAGTATTTT
TRBD1,TRBJ1-1,.,TRBV2,CASKLSGQRITEAFF,TGTGCCAGCAAGCTGTCGGGACAGAGGATCACTGAAGCTTTCTTT
TRBD2,TRBJ2-7,.,TRBV28,CASRKGGSSYEQYF,TGTGCCAGCAGGAAGGGCGGGAGCTCCTACGAGCAGTACTTC